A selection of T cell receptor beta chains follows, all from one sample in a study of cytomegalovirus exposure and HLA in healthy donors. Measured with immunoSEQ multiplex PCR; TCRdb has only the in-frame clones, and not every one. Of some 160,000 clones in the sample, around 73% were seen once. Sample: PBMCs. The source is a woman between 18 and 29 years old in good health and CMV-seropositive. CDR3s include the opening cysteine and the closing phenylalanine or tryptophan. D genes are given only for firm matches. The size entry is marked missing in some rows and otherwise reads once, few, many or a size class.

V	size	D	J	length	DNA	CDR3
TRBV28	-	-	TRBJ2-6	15	TGTGCCAGCAGTGAGTGGTCTACTGGGGCCAACGTCCTGACTTTC	CASSEWSTGANVLTF
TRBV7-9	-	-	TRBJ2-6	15	TGTGCCAGCAGCCCCGAACGACTGACGATCGGCGTCCCGACTTTC	CASSPERLTIGVPTF
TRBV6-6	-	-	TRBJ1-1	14	TGTGCCAGCAGGTTCGACGGGTGGAACACTGAAGCTTTCTTT	CASRFDGWNTEAFF
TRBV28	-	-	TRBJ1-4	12	TGTGCCAGCATGTCGGAGAATGAAAAACTGTTTTTT	CASMSENEKLFF
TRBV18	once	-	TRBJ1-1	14	TGTGCCAGCTCAAGAGGACACCAGAACACTGAAGCTTTCTTT	CASSRGHQNTEAFF
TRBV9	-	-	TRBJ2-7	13	TGTGCCAGCAGCTTACCCGGAGCCTACGAGCAGTACTTC	CASSLPGAYEQYF
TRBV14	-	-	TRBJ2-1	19	TGTGCCAGCAGCCAAGATAGAGTTTTCGGGGTTAGCACCTACAATGAGCAGTTCTTC	CASSQDRVFGVSTYNEQFF
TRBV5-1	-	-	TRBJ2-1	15	TGCGCCAGCAGCTTGGAACCAGGGGCCCGCAATGAGCAGTTCTTC	CASSLEPGARNEQFF
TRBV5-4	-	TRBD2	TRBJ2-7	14	TGTGCCAGCAGCTCGGGGGGGGAGGTTGACGAGCAGTACTTC	CASSSGGEVDEQYF
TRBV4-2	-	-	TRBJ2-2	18	TGTGCCAGCAGCCCCCAGGGGGAGCGGGGGTTCGACACCGGGGAGCTGTTTTTT	CASSPQGERGFDTGELFF
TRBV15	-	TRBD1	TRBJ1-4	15	TGTGCCACCAGCAACCGACAGGGAGTAAATGAAAAACTGTTTTTT	CATSNRQGVNEKLFF
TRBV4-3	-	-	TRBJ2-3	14	TGCGCCAGCAGCCAGGACTTCAAGGGAGATACGCAGTATTTT	CASSQDFKGDTQYF
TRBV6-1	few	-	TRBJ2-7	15	TGTGCCAGCGACCTGCAGGCACCGGGGGACTACGAGCAGTACTTC	CASDLQAPGDYEQYF
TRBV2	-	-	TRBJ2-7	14	TGTGCCAGCAGTGAATTTAGGACAGCCTACGAGCAGTACTTC	CASSEFRTAYEQYF
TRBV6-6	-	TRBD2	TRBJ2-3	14	TGTGCCAGCACCCGGCTAGCGGACACAGATACGCAGTATTTT	CASTRLADTDTQYF
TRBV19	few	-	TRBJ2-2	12	TGTGCCATATTTACCGGGGCCGGGGAGCTGTTTTTT	CAIFTGAGELFF
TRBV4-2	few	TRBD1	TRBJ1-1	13	TGTGCCAGCAGCCAAGTGGACAGGGAAGAAGCTTTCTTT	CASSQVDREEAFF
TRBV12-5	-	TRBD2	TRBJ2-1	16	TGTGCTAGTGGCCCTAGCGGGGGGTCAACCTACAATGAGCAGTTCTTC	CASGPSGGSTYNEQFF
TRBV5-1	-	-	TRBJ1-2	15	TGCGCCAGCAGCGAACAATGGGGGGGCGAGAATGGCTACACCTTC	CASSEQWGGENGYTF
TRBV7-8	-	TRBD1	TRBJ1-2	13	TGTGCCAGCAGCTACGGAGGGGGCTACGGCTACACCTTC	CASSYGGGYGYTF
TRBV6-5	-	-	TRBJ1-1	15	TGTGCCAGCAGAGTAAGGGGGAAGGCGAACACTGAAGCTTTCTTT	CASRVRGKANTEAFF
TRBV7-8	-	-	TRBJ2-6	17	TGTGCCAGCAGTTTGGAGAGAAGTCTGTCTGGGGCCAACGTCCTGACTTTC	CASSLERSLSGANVLTF
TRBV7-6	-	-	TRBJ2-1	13	TGTGCCAGCAGCTTAGACCTATTGAATGAGCAGTTCTTC	CASSLDLLNEQFF
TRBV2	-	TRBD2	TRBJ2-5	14	TGTGCCGGTGGGGCTAGCGGCTTCCAAGAGACCCGGTACTTC	CAGGASGFQETRYF
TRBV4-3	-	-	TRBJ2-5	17	TGCGCCAGCAGCCAAGATCGCGGCAGGGCAATACAAGAGACCCAGTACTTC	CASSQDRGRAIQETQYF
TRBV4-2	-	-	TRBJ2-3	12	TGTGCCAGCAGCCAACAGTCAGATACGCAGTATTTT	CASSQQSDTQYF
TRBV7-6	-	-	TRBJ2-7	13	TGTGCCAGCAGCCTGGGAGGCGGGGACGAGCAGTACTTC	CASSLGGGDEQYF
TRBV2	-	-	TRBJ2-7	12	TGTGCCAGCAGTGTCTTCTACTACGAGCAGTACTTC	CASSVFYYEQYF
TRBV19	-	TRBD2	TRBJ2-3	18	TGTGCCAGTGGTAAGCCCAGCGGGGGGACGTCTAGCACAGATACGCAGTATTTT	CASGKPSGGTSSTDTQYF
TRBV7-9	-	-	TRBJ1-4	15	TGTGCCAGCAGCCCAACAGGGCCAGGGAATGAAAAACTGTTTTTT	CASSPTGPGNEKLFF
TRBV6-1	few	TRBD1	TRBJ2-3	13	TGTGCCAGCAATGATATTGGACAGGGATCGCAGTATTTT	CASNDIGQGSQYF
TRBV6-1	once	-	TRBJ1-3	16	TGTGCCAGCAGTGATTCAGGACAGAACTACGACTCTTTTCACGCTTTT	CASSDSGQNYDSFHAF
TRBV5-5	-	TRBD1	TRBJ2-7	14	TGTGCCAGCAGCCCCGGGGACAGCTCCTACGAGCAGTACTTC	CASSPGDSSYEQYF
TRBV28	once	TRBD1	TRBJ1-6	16	TGTGCCAGCAGGTGGGACAGGAGCTCCTATAATTCACCCCTCCACTTT	CASRWDRSSYNSPLHF
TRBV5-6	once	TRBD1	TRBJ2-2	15	TGTGCCAGCAGCTTCGGGACAGCGAACACCGGGGAGCTGTTTTTT	CASSFGTANTGELFF
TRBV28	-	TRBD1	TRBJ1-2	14	TGTGCCAGCAGTCCCGGACAGGGGTATTATGGCTACACCTTC	CASSPGQGYYGYTF
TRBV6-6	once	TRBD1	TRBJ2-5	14	TGTGCCAGCAGTGCCGACAGGGCGGTAAAGACCCAGTACTTC	CASSADRAVKTQYF